A selection of T cell receptor beta chains follows, all from one sample in a study of T cells in Graves' hyperthyroidism and ophthalmopathy. MiXCR, run by TCRdb on the multiplex PCR reads, gives a single entry per CDR3 protein. The profile shows about 840,000 distinct CDR3 sequences, roughly 37% of them singletons. The sample comprised blood. The receptors were gathered from a man between 18 and 29 years old with Graves' hyperthyroidism. The CDR3 runs from the conserved cysteine through the conserved F or W. A D gene is named only where the DNA matches it firmly. Size tells how often a clone was seen (once, few, many) or the class of an expanded clone, and some rows leave it out.

V	size	J	D	DNA	CDR3
TRBV20-1	few	TRBJ2-7	-	TGCAGTGCTAGAGGGCCGTACTACGAGCAGTACTTC	CSARGPYYEQYF
TRBV10-3	many	TRBJ2-7	-	TGTGCCATCAGCACACCACTAGGGGAGCAGTACTTC	CAISTPLGEQYF
TRBV7-2	many	TRBJ1-6	TRBD1	TGTGCCAGCAGCTCGGACAGGATGCCCTATAATTCACCCCTCCACTTT	CASSSDRMPYNSPLHF
TRBV7-9	few	TRBJ2-5	TRBD2	TGTGCCAGCAGCTTAGCCCCGGGACTAGCGGGAGGGATGGAGACCCAGTACTTC	CASSLAPGLAGGMETQYF
TRBV20-1	-	TRBJ2-7	TRBD2	TGCAGTGCTAGAAGGGCGGGACTAGCGGGACCGAAGGGGCTCGAGCAGTACTTC	CSARRAGLAGPKGLEQYF
TRBV2	many	TRBJ1-2	TRBD1	TGTGCCAGCAGTCCCGGGACAGGGTTAGTGGACACCTTC	CASSPGTGLVDTF
TRBV7-6	many	TRBJ2-7	TRBD1	TGTGCCAGCAGCGTCGCGGGACAGGGGAGCTACGAGCAGTACTTC	CASSVAGQGSYEQYF
TRBV5-1	-	TRBJ1-6	TRBD1	TGCGCCAGCCACCCGGGACAGGGCTCGGGAAATTCACCCCTCCACTTT	CASHPGQGSGNSPLHF
TRBV29-1	many	TRBJ1-1	TRBD1	TGCAGCGTTGAAAGGGCAACAGGGGGTAACACTGAAGCTTTCTTT	CSVERATGGNTEAFF
TRBV5-1	few	TRBJ2-2	TRBD2	TGCGCCAGCAGCTTGGGTTATGGGACTACATCCGGGGAGCTGTTTTTT	CASSLGYGTTSGELFF
TRBV7-9	-	TRBJ2-5	TRBD1	TGTGCCAGCTCCCTGGCAGGGGGCTTTGGAGAGACCCAGTACTTC	CASSLAGGFGETQYF
TRBV20-1	few	TRBJ1-1	TRBD1	TGCAGGGTTAAGACAGGGGGCACTGAAGCTTTCTTT	CRVKTGGTEAFF
TRBV7-6	once	TRBJ2-7	TRBD1	TGTGCCAGCAGCCCTACGTGGGGGACAGGAGCCTACGAGCAGTACTTC	CASSPTWGTGAYEQYF
TRBV9	many	TRBJ1-2	TRBD1	TGTGCCAGCAGCGTTACAGGGGGCAAGGGCTACACCTTC	CASSVTGGKGYTF
TRBV29-1	many	TRBJ2-2	-	TGCAGCGTTTCGTGGGCGAACACCGGGGAGCTGTTTTTT	CSVSWANTGELFF
TRBV2	many	TRBJ2-6	-	TGTGCCACCGAGGACTTCTCTGGGGCCAACGTCCTGACTTTC	CATEDFSGANVLTF
TRBV7-9	-	TRBJ2-2	TRBD1	TGTGCCAGCAGCTTAGTACAGGGGAAGACGGCGAACACCGGGGAGCTGTTTTTT	CASSLVQGKTANTGELFF
TRBV7-9	many	TRBJ1-1	-	TGTGCCAGCACCCCCGGGGGGGTGACTGAAGCTTTCTTT	CASTPGGVTEAFF
TRBV20-1	few	TRBJ2-7	-	TGCAGTGCTAGTGCGAGGGGCGGGGGCCTCTCCTACGAGCAGTACTTC	CSASARGGGLSYEQYF
TRBV10-3	few	TRBJ1-5	-	TGTGCCAGCAGTCCAGGTTGGGGTAGCAATCAGCCCCAGCATTTT	CASSPGWGSNQPQHF
TRBV20-1	-	TRBJ2-1	-	TGCAGTGCTAGAGATGTCGGGGGCCAGTTCTTC	CSARDVGGQFF
TRBV5-6	few	TRBJ1-5	-	TGTGCCAGCAGCCATGGGTACAGGGAGAACAATCAGCCCCAGCATTTT	CASSHGYRENNQPQHF
TRBV20-1	few	TRBJ2-5	TRBD1	TGCAGTGCTAGAAAGGACAGGGTTCAACAAGAGACCCAGTACTTC	CSARKDRVQQETQYF
TRBV5-4	-	TRBJ1-2	-	TGTGCCAGCAGCTTTTCATCGGCCTCGTTGGGCTATGGCTACACCTTC	CASSFSSASLGYGYTF
TRBV12-3/TRBV12-4	-	TRBJ2-5	TRBD2	TGTGCCAGCAGTTCTGGGAGTAGCGGGAGGGCAGAGACCCAGTACTTC	CASSSGSSGRAETQYF
TRBV19	-	TRBJ1-6	-	TGTGCCAGTAGTAGCGTCGATAATTCACCCCTCCACTTT	CASSSVDNSPLHF
TRBV9	-	TRBJ1-5	-	TGTGCCAGCAGCACCCAGGGCGGGGGGCACCAAGAGACCCAGCATTTT	CASSTQGGGHQETQHF
TRBV15	-	TRBJ2-1	-	TGTGCCACCAGCAGAGATAAGGGAGACAATGAGCAGTTCTTC	CATSRDKGDNEQFF
TRBV24-1	many	TRBJ1-5	-	TGTGCCACCAGTGATTCAGGGGAGGTCCAGCCCCAGCATTTT	CATSDSGEVQPQHF
TRBV10-3	-	TRBJ2-7	-	TGTGCCAGCAGGGGTGTTATCCACGAGCAGTACTTC	CASRGVIHEQYF
TRBV11-3	once	TRBJ1-3	-	TGTGCCAGCTCCGGACGGGACGGACTTGGAAACACCATATATTTT	CASSGRDGLGNTIYF
TRBV7-8	-	TRBJ2-7	-	TGTGCCAGCAGGGACCGCCTCTCCTACGAGCAGTACTTC	CASRDRLSYEQYF
TRBV25-1	-	TRBJ1-1	TRBD1	TGTGCTAGAAGGGACAGGGTCCCCTCCGGTGAAGCTTTCTTT	CARRDRVPSGEAFF
TRBV10-3	few	TRBJ2-5	-	TGTGCCAGCAGGCCCCCGGACTGGGGAGAGACCCAGTACTTC	CASRPPDWGETQYF
TRBV7-7	few	TRBJ2-5	-	TGTGCTAGCAGCCCACCAGGGACCCCTTTAGGGACCCAGTACTTC	CASSPPGTPLGTQYF
TRBV7-2	-	TRBJ2-6	TRBD1	TGTGCCAGCAGCTCCGGGACAGGGCCCGCTGGGGCCAACGTCCTGACTTTC	CASSSGTGPAGANVLTF
TRBV29-1	-	TRBJ1-2	-	TGCAGTTGCGAGGGGGGCGCGCACTATGGCTACACCTTC	CSCEGGAHYGYTF
TRBV7-9	few	TRBJ2-2	-	TGTGCCAGCAGCCCGAGGAGGGAGAACACCGGGGAGCTGTTTTTT	CASSPRRENTGELFF
TRBV7-4	-	TRBJ2-2	TRBD1	TGTGCCAGCAGAACCGGGACAGGGGACTCCGGGGAGCTGTTTTTT	CASRTGTGDSGELFF
TRBV4-3	-	TRBJ2-5	TRBD1	TGCGCCAGCAGCGGGGAGGGACAGGGCGGAGAGACCCAGTACTTC	CASSGEGQGGETQYF
TRBV9	-	TRBJ2-5	-	TGTGCCAGCAGCGTAGAGGGGAGGCACGGAGAGACCCAGTACTTC	CASSVEGRHGETQYF
TRBV19	many	TRBJ1-5	-	TGTGCCAGTAGTATAGGGTTAGGACAGCCCCAGCATTTT	CASSIGLGQPQHF
TRBV7-8	-	TRBJ1-4	TRBD1	TGTGCCAGCAGCTTAGGGGACAGCTATAATGAAAAACTGTTTTTT	CASSLGDSYNEKLFF
TRBV11-2	-	TRBJ1-6	-	TGTGCCAGCAGCTTTGAGGGCTGGGGAAATTCACCCCTCCACTTT	CASSFEGWGNSPLHF
TRBV12-3/TRBV12-4	few	TRBJ1-1	-	TGTGCCAGCAGTTACGTGTCAGGGTGGGGCACTGAAGCTTTCTTT	CASSYVSGWGTEAFF
TRBV7-2	-	TRBJ2-2	TRBD2	TGTGCCAGCGGTAGGGGACTAGCGCCCACCGGGGAGCTGTTTTTT	CASGRGLAPTGELFF
TRBV20-1	few	TRBJ1-2	-	TGCAGTGCCCCCCGACCCGGCGGCTACACCTTC	CSAPRPGGYTF
TRBV9	many	TRBJ2-5	-	TGTGCCAGCAGCGTCCAGACCGGGGAGACCCAGTACTTC	CASSVQTGETQYF